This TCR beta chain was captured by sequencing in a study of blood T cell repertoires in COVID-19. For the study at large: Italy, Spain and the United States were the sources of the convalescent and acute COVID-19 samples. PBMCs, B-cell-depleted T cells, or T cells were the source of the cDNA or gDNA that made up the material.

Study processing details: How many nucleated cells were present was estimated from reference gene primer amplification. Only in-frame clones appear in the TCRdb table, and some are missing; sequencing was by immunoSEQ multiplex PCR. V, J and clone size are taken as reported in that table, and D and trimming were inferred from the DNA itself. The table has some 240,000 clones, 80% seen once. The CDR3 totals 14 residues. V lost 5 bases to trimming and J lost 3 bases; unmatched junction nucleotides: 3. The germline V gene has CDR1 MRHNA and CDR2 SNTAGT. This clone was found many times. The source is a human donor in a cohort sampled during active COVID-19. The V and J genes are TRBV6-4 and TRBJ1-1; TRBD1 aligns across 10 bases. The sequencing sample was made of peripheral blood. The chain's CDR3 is CASSPGTGDTEAFF. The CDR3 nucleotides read TGTGCCAGCAGTCCAGGGACAGGGGACACTGAAGCTTTCTTT.